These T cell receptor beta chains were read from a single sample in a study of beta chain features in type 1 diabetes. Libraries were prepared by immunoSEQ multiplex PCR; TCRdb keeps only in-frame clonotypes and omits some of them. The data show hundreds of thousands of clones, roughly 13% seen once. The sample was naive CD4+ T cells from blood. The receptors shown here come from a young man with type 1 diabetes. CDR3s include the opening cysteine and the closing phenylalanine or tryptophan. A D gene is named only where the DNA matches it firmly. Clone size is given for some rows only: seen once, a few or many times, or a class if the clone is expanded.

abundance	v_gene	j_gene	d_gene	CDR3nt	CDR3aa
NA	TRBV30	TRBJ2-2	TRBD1	TGTGCCTGGGCTAGGGGACAGGGCTACGCGAACACCGGGGAGCTGTTTTTT	CAWARGQGYANTGELFF
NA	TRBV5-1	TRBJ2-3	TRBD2	TGCGCCAGCAGCGCTCTAGCGGGGGGCACAGATACGCAGTATTTT	CASSALAGGTDTQYF
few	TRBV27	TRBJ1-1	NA	TGTGCCAGCAGTTTAAAACCCGGACACGAGGGCACTGAAGCTTTCTTT	CASSLKPGHEGTEAFF
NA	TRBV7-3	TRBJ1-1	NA	TGTGCCAGCAGCCCCAGCGGTCAGGGAGACACTGAAGCTTTCTTT	CASSPSGQGDTEAFF
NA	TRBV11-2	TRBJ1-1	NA	TGTGCCAGCAGCCCGGGGGGGAACACTGAAGCTTTCTTT	CASSPGGNTEAFF
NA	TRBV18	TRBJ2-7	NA	TGTGCCAGCTCACCACCGAGTCTCCCGGGCTACGAGCAGTACTTC	CASSPPSLPGYEQYF
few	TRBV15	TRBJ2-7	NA	TGTGCCACCAGCAGAGATAAGAGACAGGATTCCTACGAGCAGTACTTC	CATSRDKRQDSYEQYF
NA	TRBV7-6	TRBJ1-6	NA	TGTGCCAGCAGCTTTGACAGCTTGAATTCACCCCTCCACTTT	CASSFDSLNSPLHF
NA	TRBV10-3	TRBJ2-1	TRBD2	TGTGCCATCAGTGACTCGCTTGGACTAGCGGGGGTAGGGTACAATGAGCAGTTCTTC	CAISDSLGLAGVGYNEQFF
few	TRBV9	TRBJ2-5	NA	TGTGCCAGCAGCGTTCGAGATCAAGAGACCCAGTACTTC	CASSVRDQETQYF
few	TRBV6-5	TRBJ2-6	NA	TGTGCCAGCAGGTCAGGGAGCTCTGGGGCCAACGTCCTGACTTTC	CASRSGSSGANVLTF
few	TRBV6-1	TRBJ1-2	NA	TGTGCCAGCAGTGGAAACTATGGCTACACCTTC	CASSGNYGYTF
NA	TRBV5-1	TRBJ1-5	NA	TGCGCCAGCAGCTTGTCGGGACCGAACATCAATCAGCCCCAGCATTTT	CASSLSGPNINQPQHF
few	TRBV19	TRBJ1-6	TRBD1	TGTGCCAGTAGTATCACGACAGGGGGGAATTCACCCCTCCACTTT	CASSITTGGNSPLHF
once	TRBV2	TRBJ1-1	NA	TGTGCCAGCAGCAGGCGAAACCTGAACACTGAAGCTTTCTTT	CASSRRNLNTEAFF
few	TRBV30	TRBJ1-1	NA	TGTGCCTGGAAAGGGCTGGTGAGGGAAGCTTTCTTT	CAWKGLVREAFF
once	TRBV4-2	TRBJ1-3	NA	TGTGCCAGCAGCCAAGATCCATTGGGCAGGACCTCTGGAAACACCATATATTTT	CASSQDPLGRTSGNTIYF
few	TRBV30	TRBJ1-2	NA	TGTGCCTGGAGTCCCCGGGGGCGGCCGGGGGGTGGCTACACCTTC	CAWSPRGRPGGGYTF
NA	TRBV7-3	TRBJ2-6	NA	TGTGCCAGCAGCTTAAGCCCAGGGGCCGGATCTGGGGCCAACGTCCTGACTTTC	CASSLSPGAGSGANVLTF
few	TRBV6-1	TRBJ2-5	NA	TGTGCCAGCATTACAGGGTGGTACCAAGAGACCCAGTACTTC	CASITGWYQETQYF
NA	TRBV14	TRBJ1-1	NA	TGTGCCAGCAGCCGCGGCAGGGAAGCTTTCTTT	CASSRGREAFF
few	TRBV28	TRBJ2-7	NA	TGTGCCAGCAGTTTACCCGGGGAATTAGGCTACGAGCAGTACTTC	CASSLPGELGYEQYF
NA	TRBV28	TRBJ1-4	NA	TGTGCCAGCAGGGGGGCCCCCTCTGAAAAACTGTTTTTT	CASRGAPSEKLFF
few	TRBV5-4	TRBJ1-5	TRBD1	TGTGCCAGCAGCAACCTGGACAGGGGGCCCGATCAGCCCCAGCATTTT	CASSNLDRGPDQPQHF
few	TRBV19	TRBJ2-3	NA	TGTGCCAGTAGTATAGACGGCGGGGGCACAGATACGCAGTATTTT	CASSIDGGGTDTQYF
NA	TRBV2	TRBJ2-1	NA	TGTGTTTCCGCCCAGGCAGGGGCCTACAATGAGCAGTTCTTC	CVSAQAGAYNEQFF
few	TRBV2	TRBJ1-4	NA	TGTGCCAGCAGTCCACAGATAACTTATGATGAAAAACTGTTTTTT	CASSPQITYDEKLFF
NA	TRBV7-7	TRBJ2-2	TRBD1	TGTGCCAGCAGCTTGACAGGGCCCGGGGAGCTGTTTTTT	CASSLTGPGELFF
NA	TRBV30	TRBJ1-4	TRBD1	TGTGCCTGGAGTACTCCGGGACAGGGAAGTAATGAAAAACTGTTTTTT	CAWSTPGQGSNEKLFF
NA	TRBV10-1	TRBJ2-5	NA	TGCGCCAGCAGTGAGTCTGGGGCTCAAGAGACCCAGTACTTC	CASSESGAQETQYF
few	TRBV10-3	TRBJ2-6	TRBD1	TGTGCCATCAGTAGAACAGGGGACAACTCTGGGGCCAACGTCCTGACTTTC	CAISRTGDNSGANVLTF
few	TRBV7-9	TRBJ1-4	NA	TGTGCCAGCAGCTTAGCAGAAGGCCGCGGCGGGGAAACGATGTTTTTT	CASSLAEGRGGETMFF
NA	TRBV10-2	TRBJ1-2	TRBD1	TGCGCCAGCAGTGGGGACAGGGGAGATAACTATGGCTACACCTTC	CASSGDRGDNYGYTF
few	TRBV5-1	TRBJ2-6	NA	TGCGCCAGCAGCCCGCAGAGCTCTGGGGCCAACGTCCTGACTTTC	CASSPQSSGANVLTF